Listed below are T cell receptor beta chains from one sample, sequenced in a study of OX40 agonist ivuxolimab in advanced cancers. Here immunoSEQ multiplex PCR was the method, and the copy in TCRdb shows in-frame clones only, minus some. Of tens of thousands of clones in the sample, 80% to 85% were seen once. Here the sequenced sample was CD4+ or CD8+ T cells sorted from blood, taken in a trial of the OX40 agonist ivuxolimab. The receptors here all came from an adult with an advanced solid tumor such as melanoma, head and neck, liver or kidney cancer. The CDR3 runs from the conserved cysteine through the conserved F or W. D genes are given only for firm matches. Only part of the rows carry a size: once, few, many, or a class if the clone is expanded.

TRBV9	TRBD1	TRBJ1-2	-	CASSSKGTVYGYTF	TGTGCCAGCAGCTCCAAAGGGACAGTCTATGGCTACACCTTC
TRBV19	TRBD1	TRBJ1-1	-	CASRRQGALNTEAFF	TGTGCCAGTAGGAGACAGGGGGCTCTCAACACTGAAGCTTTCTTT
TRBV5-1	-	TRBJ2-5	-	CASSSSQHGGTGTQYF	TGCGCCAGCAGCTCGAGCCAACACGGGGGTACCGGGACCCAGTACTTC
TRBV15	-	TRBJ1-1	once	CATSRPLPIYTEAFF	TGTGCCACCAGCAGGCCGTTACCCATATACACTGAAGCTTTCTTT
TRBV2	TRBD1	TRBJ1-5	-	CASRNRDRSPNQPQHF	TGTGCCAGCAGAAACCGGGACAGGAGTCCCAATCAGCCCCAGCATTTT
TRBV15	-	TRBJ1-6	-	CATRSSYNSPLHF	TGTGCCACCCGGAGCTCCTATAATTCACCCCTCCACTTT
TRBV9	-	TRBJ2-1	-	CASSATPDEQFF	TGTGCCAGCAGCGCCACCCCGGATGAGCAGTTCTTC
TRBV7-9	TRBD2	TRBJ2-5	-	CASSPALSREGPLRETQYF	TGTGCCAGCAGCCCAGCCCTCTCGCGGGAGGGCCCGTTGAGAGAGACCCAGTACTTC
TRBV28	-	TRBJ2-6	-	CASSFGAGSLTPSGANVLTF	TGTGCCAGCAGTTTTGGGGCGGGGTCCCTTACCCCCTCTGGGGCCAACGTCCTGACTTTC
TRBV7-9	-	TRBJ2-7	-	CASGGPGFEQYF	TGTGCCAGCGGTGGGCCGGGGTTCGAGCAGTACTTC
TRBV15	-	TRBJ1-5	-	CATSRNRDSNQPQHF	TGTGCCACCAGCAGAAACAGGGATAGCAATCAGCCCCAGCATTTT
TRBV27	TRBD2	TRBJ2-7	-	CASSLLGLAGTYEQYF	TGTGCCAGCAGTTTATTAGGACTAGCGGGGACCTACGAGCAGTACTTC
TRBV28	TRBD2	TRBJ2-7	-	CASSGPGLEYEQYF	TGTGCCAGCAGTGGACCGGGACTAGAGTACGAGCAGTACTTC
TRBV27	-	TRBJ1-6	-	CASSFPPAPGGDSPLHF	TGTGCCAGCAGTTTCCCCCCCGCGCCGGGGGGTGATTCACCCCTCCACTTT
TRBV7-8	TRBD2	TRBJ2-7	-	CASSLDASGVYEQYF	TGTGCCAGCAGCTTAGATGCTAGCGGGGTGTACGAGCAGTACTTC
TRBV4-2	-	TRBJ1-1	-	CASQTGPNTEAFF	TGTGCCAGCCAGACAGGACCGAACACTGAAGCTTTCTTT
TRBV5-1	TRBD1	TRBJ2-4	-	CASSPRQGRAKNIQYF	TGCGCCAGCAGTCCTCGACAGGGGAGAGCCAAAAACATTCAGTACTTC
TRBV2	-	TRBJ2-2	-	CASSDRTKVGELFF	TGTGCCAGCAGTGATAGGACCAAGGTCGGGGAGCTGTTTTTT
TRBV2	TRBD1	TRBJ1-1	-	CASIRLWTGANTEAFF	TGTGCCAGCATCCGGCTATGGACAGGGGCGAACACTGAAGCTTTCTTT
TRBV29-1	TRBD1	TRBJ2-1	-	CSVEVFGTGYNEQFF	TGCAGCGTTGAAGTATTTGGGACAGGTTACAATGAGCAGTTCTTC
TRBV11-2	-	TRBJ1-6	-	CASSSDGNFKNSPLHF	TGTGCCAGCAGCTCCGACGGTAATTTTAAAAATTCACCCCTCCACTTT
TRBV5-1	TRBD1	TRBJ1-2	-	CASSLGTGGYYGYTF	TGCGCCAGCAGCCTAGGGACAGGGGGCTACTATGGCTACACCTTC
TRBV6-5	TRBD2	TRBJ2-7	-	CASSYSSGSVSYEQYF	TGTGCCAGCAGTTACTCTAGCGGGAGTGTCTCCTACGAGCAGTACTTC
TRBV7-8	-	TRBJ1-3	few	CASSPGTSKLYF	TGTGCCAGCAGCCCCGGGACTAGTAAACTATATTTT
TRBV25-1	-	TRBJ1-1	-	CASSGDRIPYTEAFF	TGTGCCAGCAGTGGGGACCGCATCCCGTACACTGAAGCTTTCTTT
TRBV4-2	-	TRBJ2-7	-	CASSQVAAGLGGEQYF	TGTGCCAGCAGCCAAGTCGCCGCGGGCTTAGGGGGGGAGCAGTACTTC
TRBV7-8	TRBD1	TRBJ1-2	-	CASSLEGQAIYGYTF	TGTGCCAGCAGCTTAGAGGGACAGGCTATCTATGGCTACACCTTC